This passage covers 23 T cell receptor beta chains from one sample sequenced in a study of T cell responses to AZD1222 COVID-19 vaccine. Method: immunoSEQ multiplex PCR; TCRdb's copy keeps in-frame clones and lacks some. The profile covers around 130,000 clones, with 85% to 90% appearing a single time and 2.5% to 3.5% taken by the ten largest. Sequenced material: peripheral blood, taken 28 days after the second AZD1222 dose. Receptors were obtained from an adult who received the AZD1222 COVID-19 vaccine.

The V call is TRBV29-1, the J call TRBJ2-3; a possible D gene is TRBD1 (6 bases). CDR1 is SQVTM and CDR2 is ANQGSEA in the germline V gene. V lost 7 bases, J lost 8 bases, and 19 bases lay in between. The CDR3 covers 13 residues. The DNA of the CDR3 is TGCAGCGCCTCCGATATGGGGGCTGGTACGCAGTATTTT. The encoded protein is CSASDMGAGTQYF.

The chain uses TRBV4-2 and TRBJ2-3; TRBD2 matches at 8 bases. The V gene's germline CDR1 is LGHNA and CDR2 YNFKEQ. V trimming: 4 bases; J trimming: 2 bases; junction bases outside the gene matches: 8. This CDR3 has 16 residues. The CDR3 loop is CASSLERRGATDTQYF. The CDR3 DNA follows: TGTGCCAGCAGCCTCGAGAGGCGGGGGGCCACAGATACGCAGTATTTT.

The rearrangement joins TRBV5-1 to TRBJ2-3; 7 nucleotides match TRBD2. The germline V gene encodes CDR1 SGHRS and CDR2 YFSETQ. The CDR3 loop spans 15 amino acids. The ends lost 3 bases at V and 2 bases at J; junction bases unmatched: 6. CDR3 coding DNA: TGCGCCAGCAGCTCAAGGACTAGGTCCACAGATACGCAGTATTTT. Protein product: CASSSRTRSTDTQYF.

V and J are TRBV9 and TRBJ2-3, with TRBD2 matching 10 bases. The CDR3 runs to 17 residues. Germline loops: CDR1 SGDLS, CDR2 YYNGEE. Losses at the gene ends were 4 bases for V and 6 bases for J; bases not matched to a gene: 14. The DNA of the CDR3 is TGTGCCAGCAGCAGAAGCGGGGGGGCCGGAAATCTGGATACGCAGTATTTT. Translating gives CASSRSGGAGNLDTQYF.

This chain uses TRBV9 with TRBJ2-7; D tentatively fits TRBD1 or TRBD2 (5 bases each). The CDR3 is made up of 15 amino acids. Trimming cost V 3 bases and J 1 base, with 14 bases left between them. From germline, CDR1 is SGDLS and CDR2 YYNGEE. The chain's CDR3 is CASSAGTDPSYEQYF. In DNA form, the CDR3 reads TGTGCCAGCAGCGCCGGGACGGACCCTTCCTACGAGCAGTACTTC.

CDR3 in amino acids: CASSPENGYTF. The CDR3 nucleotides read TGTGCCAGCTCACCAGAAAATGGCTACACCTTC. V and J are TRBV18 and TRBJ1-2; D is unresolved. Germline assignment: CDR1 KGHSH and CDR2 LQKENI. There are 11 residues in the CDR3. V lost 2 bases to trimming and J lost 6 bases, with 4 bases between them.

The chain links TRBV5-4 to TRBJ1-4; 8 nucleotides line up with TRBD1. This CDR3 spans 17 amino acids. Trimming cost V 4 bases and J 8 bases; bases outside gene matches: 16. Germline CDR1 and CDR2: SGHNT and YYREEE (reference sequence). Here the CDR3 reads CASSRQGKYEGGEKLFF. As DNA, the CDR3 is TGTGCCAGCAGCCGACAGGGGAAATATGAAGGGGGAGAAAAACTGTTTTTT.

The rearrangement uses TRBV24-1 and TRBJ1-2; D gene ambiguous. Per the germline V gene, CDR1 is KGHDR and CDR2 is SFDVKD. V lost 3 bases and J 8 bases, leaving 18 bases between the germline ends. The CDR3 totals 15 residues. CDR3 coding DNA: TGTGCCACCAGTGATAAAGGGAAGCCCCCGTGGGGCTACACCTTC. Translation gives CATSDKGKPPWGYTF.

Regarding this clone: Other DNA sequences in this specimen translate into the identical CDR3. This rearrangement joins TRBV5-1 to TRBJ2-7; unclear D gene. The germline gives CDR1 SGHRS, CDR2 YFSETQ. The CDR3 extends over 13 amino acids. V gave up 0 bases and J gave up 2 bases, with 6 bases separating them. This CDR3 is CASSLAGTYEQYF. CDR3 nucleotide sequence: TGCGCCAGCAGCTTGGCCGGAACCTACGAGCAGTACTTC.

This rearrangement joins TRBV4-2 to TRBJ1-1; 12 bases map to TRBD1. Germline CDR1 is LGHNA and CDR2 is YNFKEQ. This CDR3 is 16 amino acids long. V trimming: 3 bases; J trimming: 7 bases; junction bases outside the gene matches: 9. This CDR3 is CASSQAGGTGGYEAFF. The CDR3, as DNA: TGTGCCAGCAGCCAGGCCGGGGGGACAGGGGGCTATGAAGCTTTCTTT.

Here the CDR3 reads CASSEAGTGRYEQYF. CDR3 nucleotides: TGTGCCAGCAGTGAAGCGGGAACAGGGCGCTACGAGCAGTACTTC. This rearrangement joins TRBV2 to TRBJ2-7; TRBD1 might be the D (6 bases). Trimming took off 0 bases at V and 3 bases at J, with 12 bases between the two ends. The CDR3 is 15 amino acids. CDR1 is SNHLY and CDR2 is FYNNEI in the germline V gene.

This chain connects TRBV18 to TRBJ1-2; TRBD1 agrees at 7 bases. The trim removed 2 bases at V and 4 bases at J, leaving 4 bases unmatched. Germline-derived CDR1 and CDR2 are KGHSH and LQKENI. There are 14 residues in the CDR3. The DNA for the CDR3 is TGTGCCAGCTCACCAGATAGGGGGCGCTATGGCTACACCTTC. Amino acids: CASSPDRGRYGYTF.

The rearrangement uses TRBV5-1 and TRBJ1-2; the match to TRBD1 covers 11 bases. Trimming cost V 1 base and J 7 bases; bases outside gene matches: 6. CDR1 SGHRS and CDR2 YFSETQ come from the germline V gene. This CDR3 region has 15 residues. CDR3 sequence (DNA): TGCGCCAGCAGCTTGTCGGGACAGGGGGGAGGTGGCTACACCTTC. This translates into CASSLSGQGGGGYTF.

The chain recombines TRBV2 with TRBJ1-3, with D possibly matching TRBD1 (6 bases). The CDR3 consists of 15 residues. The germline CDR1 and CDR2 sequences are SNHLY and FYNNEI. V was shortened by 3 bases and J by 4 bases, with 13 bases between the two germline ends. CDR3 sequence: CASSDPRGIGNTIYF. DNA of the CDR3: TGTGCCAGCAGTGATCCCAGGGGTATAGGAAACACCATATATTTT.

This clone was detected once. This rearrangement joins TRBV2 to TRBJ2-3, with D possibly TRBD2 on 5 matching bases. CDR3 length equals 12 residues. The V end lost 5 bases, the J end lost 7 bases, and 10 bases lay between the germline ends. Germline-derived CDR1 and CDR2 are SNHLY and FYNNEI. The CDR3 loop reads CASSTYGNTQYF. CDR3 DNA sequence: TGTGCCAGCAGTACCTACGGGAATACGCAGTATTTT.

The chain uses TRBV29-1 and TRBJ1-1, with D maybe TRBD1 (6 bases). Germline-derived CDR1 and CDR2 are SQVTM and ANQGSEA. The CDR3 consists of 12 residues. The ends were cut back, 7 bases at V and 5 bases at J, with 14 bases in the middle. The CDR3 nucleotides read TGCAGCGCCAACAAAGGGGGGACTGAAGCTTTCTTT. Protein: CSANKGGTEAFF.

The genes are TRBV27 and TRBJ1-6, with a possible D match to TRBD1 (5 bases). Trimming pared 2 bases from V and 9 bases from J, leaving 8 bases between. There are 13 residues in the CDR3. Germline loops: CDR1 MNHEY, CDR2 SMNVEV (reference sequence). The CDR3 region is CASSLQGSSPLHF. In DNA form, the CDR3 reads TGTGCCAGCAGTTTACAGGGTAGTTCACCCCTCCACTTT.

The chain uses TRBV14 and TRBJ1-2; D not certain. Trimming took off 4 bases at V and 6 bases at J, with 12 bases between the two ends. Germline V gives CDR1 SGHDN, CDR2 FVKESK. This CDR3 is 13 amino acids long. In DNA form, the CDR3 reads TGTGCCAGCAGCCCACAGAAGGTAAATGGCTACACCTTC. Encoded protein: CASSPQKVNGYTF.

The chain joins TRBV6-5 to TRBJ2-7; D gene uncertain. Trimming cost V 11 bases and J 2 bases, with 10 bases left between them. Germline-derived CDR1 and CDR2 are MNHEY and SVGAGI. The length of the CDR3 is 11 residues. The CDR3 coding sequence is TGTGCCGGGGATTCAACCTACGAGCAGTACTTC. Protein: CAGDSTYEQYF.

This chain uses TRBV2 with TRBJ2-3; no firm D call. V shed 2 bases and J shed 6 bases, with 9 bases lying between them. The CDR3 is made up of 13 amino acids. Germline values: CDR1 SNHLY, CDR2 FYNNEI. CDR3 sequence (DNA): TGTGCCAGCAGTGAACTGGGTGTGGATACGCAGTATTTT. The encoded protein is CASSELGVDTQYF. The full variable domain, with the rest looked up from reference TRBV2 and TRBJ2-3, is EPEVTQTPSHQVTQMGQEVILRCVPISNHLYFYWYRQILGQKVEFLVSFYNNEISEKSEIFDDQFSVERPDGSNFTLKIRSTKLEDSAMYFCASSELGVDTQYFGPGTRLTVL.

The chain employs TRBV7-9 and TRBJ2-7; the match to TRBD1 covers 7 bases. The CDR3 covers 15 residues. CDR1 is SEHNR and CDR2 is FQNEAQ in the germline V gene (reference sequence). After removal of 6 bases from V and 6 bases from J, the junction contained 14 bases not matched to a gene. The CDR3 DNA is TGTGCCAGCAGTTCTACCTACAGGGGTTCACTCGAGCAGTACTTC. It translates to CASSSTYRGSLEQYF.

This chain links TRBV27 with TRBJ2-2, with 13 bases fitting TRBD2. This CDR3 has 18 residues. J lost 7 bases, V lost 2 bases, and 10 bases had no gene match. The germline V gene has CDR1 MNHEY and CDR2 SMNVEV (reference sequence). CDR3 sequence reads: CASSLPPTSGGPVGELFF. In DNA, the CDR3 is TGTGCCAGCAGTTTACCCCCGACTAGCGGGGGGCCGGTCGGGGAGCTGTTTTTT.

The rearrangement joins TRBV5-4 to TRBJ2-3; 10 nucleotides align to TRBD2. Germline CDR1 and CDR2: SGHNT and YYREEE (reference sequence). The CDR3 loop spans 14 amino acids. CDR3 DNA sequence: TGTGGCCTAGCGGGGGCCGAAGACACAGATACGCAGTATTTT. As protein: CGLAGAEDTDTQYF.